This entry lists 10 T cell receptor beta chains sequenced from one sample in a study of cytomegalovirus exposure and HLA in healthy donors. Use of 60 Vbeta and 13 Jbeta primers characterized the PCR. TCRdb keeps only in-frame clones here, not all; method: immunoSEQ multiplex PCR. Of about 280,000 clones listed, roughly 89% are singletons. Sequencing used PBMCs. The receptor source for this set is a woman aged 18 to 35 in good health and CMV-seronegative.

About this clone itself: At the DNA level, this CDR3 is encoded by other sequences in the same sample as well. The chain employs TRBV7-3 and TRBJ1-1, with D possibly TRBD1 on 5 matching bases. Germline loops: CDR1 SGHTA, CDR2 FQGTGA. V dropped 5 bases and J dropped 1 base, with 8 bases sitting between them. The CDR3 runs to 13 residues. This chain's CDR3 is CASSRDRNTEAFF. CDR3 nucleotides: TGTGCCAGCAGCCGCGACAGGAACACTGAAGCTTTCTTT.

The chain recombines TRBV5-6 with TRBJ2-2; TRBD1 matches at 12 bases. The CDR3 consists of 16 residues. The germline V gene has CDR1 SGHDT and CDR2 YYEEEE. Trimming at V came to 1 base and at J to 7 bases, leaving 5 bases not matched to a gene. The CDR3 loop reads CASSLRDRGLHGELFF. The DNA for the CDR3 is TGTGCCAGCAGCTTGAGGGACAGGGGGCTACACGGGGAGCTGTTTTTT.

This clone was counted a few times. This CDR3 is CASSHRRQGFTEAFF. DNA for the CDR3: TGCGCCAGCAGCCATCGAAGACAGGGATTCACTGAAGCTTTCTTT. The gene calls are TRBV4-3 and TRBJ1-1; 7 bases map to TRBD1. The CDR3 contains 15 residues. The J segment lost 4 bases and the V segment lost 3 bases, leaving 8 bases of the junction unmatched. Germline assignment: CDR1 LGHNA and CDR2 YSLEER.

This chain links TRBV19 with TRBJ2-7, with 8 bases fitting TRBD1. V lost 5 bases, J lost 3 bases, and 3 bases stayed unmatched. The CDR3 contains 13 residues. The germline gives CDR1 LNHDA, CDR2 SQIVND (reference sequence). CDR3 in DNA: TGTGCCAGTAGTCCGGGACAGGTCTACGAGCAGTACTTC. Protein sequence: CASSPGQVYEQYF.

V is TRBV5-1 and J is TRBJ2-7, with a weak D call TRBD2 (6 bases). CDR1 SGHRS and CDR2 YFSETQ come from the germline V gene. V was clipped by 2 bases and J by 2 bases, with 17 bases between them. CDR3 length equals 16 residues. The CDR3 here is CASSFTGTPIPYEQYF. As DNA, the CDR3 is TGCGCCAGCAGCTTTACCGGGACTCCAATACCCTACGAGCAGTACTTC.

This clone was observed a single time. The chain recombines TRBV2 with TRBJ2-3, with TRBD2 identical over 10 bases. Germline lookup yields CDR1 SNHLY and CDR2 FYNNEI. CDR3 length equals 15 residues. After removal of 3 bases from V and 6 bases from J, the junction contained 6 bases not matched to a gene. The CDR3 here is CASSDPGLATDTQYF. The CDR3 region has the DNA TGTGCCAGCAGTGATCCGGGACTAGCGACCGATACGCAGTATTTT.

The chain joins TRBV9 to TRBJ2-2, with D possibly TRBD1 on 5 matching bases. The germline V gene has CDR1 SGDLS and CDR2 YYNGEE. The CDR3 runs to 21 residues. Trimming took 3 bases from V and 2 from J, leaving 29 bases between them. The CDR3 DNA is TGTGCCAGCAGCGACCCCGCCCACGTAGACAGAACCAACTACAACACCGGGGAGCTGTTTTTT. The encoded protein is CASSDPAHVDRTNYNTGELFF.

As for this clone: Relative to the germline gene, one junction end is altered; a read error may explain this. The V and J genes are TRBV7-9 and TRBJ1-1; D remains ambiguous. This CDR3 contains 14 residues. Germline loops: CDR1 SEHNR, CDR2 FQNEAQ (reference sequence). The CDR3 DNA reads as TGTTCCAGCAACGAAGCGGGGATCCGCGATGAAGCTTTCTTT. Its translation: CSSNEAGIRDEAFF.

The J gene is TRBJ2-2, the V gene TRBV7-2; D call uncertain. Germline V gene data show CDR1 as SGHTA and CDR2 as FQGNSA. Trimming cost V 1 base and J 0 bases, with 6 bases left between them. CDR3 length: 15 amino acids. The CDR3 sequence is CASSLGHANTGELFF. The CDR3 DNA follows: TGTGCCAGCAGCTTAGGACACGCGAACACCGGGGAGCTGTTTTTT.

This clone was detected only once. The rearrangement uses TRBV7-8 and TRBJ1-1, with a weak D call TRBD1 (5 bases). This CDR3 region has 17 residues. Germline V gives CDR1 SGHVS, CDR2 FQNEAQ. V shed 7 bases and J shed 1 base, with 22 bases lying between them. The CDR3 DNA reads TGTGCCAGCATAAAGTCTATGGGGGGTAAAGGGAACACTGAAGCTTTCTTT. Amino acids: CASIKSMGGKGNTEAFF.